A single sample gave rise to the 7 T cell receptor beta chains below, sequenced in a study of OX40 agonist ivuxolimab in advanced cancers. The method was immunoSEQ multiplex PCR; TCRdb's version includes in-frame clones alone and lacks a portion of them. The sample has tens of thousands of clones; 91% are singletons. This specimen was CD4+ or CD8+ T cells sorted from blood, taken in a trial of the OX40 agonist ivuxolimab. The receptors were sampled from an adult with an advanced solid tumor such as melanoma, head and neck, liver or kidney cancer.

The chain recombines TRBV28 with TRBJ2-5, with 10 nucleotides matching TRBD2. Germline CDR1 is MDHEN and CDR2 is SYDVKM. The ends lost 5 bases at V and 14 bases at J; junction bases unmatched: 11. The CDR3 totals 13 residues. CDR3 coding DNA: TGTGCCAGCAGTATCGGACTAGCGGCGGATAACTACTTC. Its translation: CASSIGLAADNYF.

The DNA of the CDR3 is TGTGCCAGCAGTATGCCCGGACTAGCGGCCACCCCCTACAATGAGCAGTTCTTC. This gives the protein CASSMPGLAATPYNEQFF. This chain links TRBV25-1 with TRBJ2-1; 10 bases are a match to TRBD2. CDR1 is MGHDK and CDR2 is SYGVNS in the germline V gene. The V and J ends lost 5 bases and 2 bases, in that order; junction bases with no gene match: 12. This CDR3 comprises 18 residues.

The rearrangement uses TRBV5-6 and TRBJ2-5; D uncertain. Per germline, CDR1 SGHDT and CDR2 YYEEEE. V dropped 6 bases and J dropped 4 bases, with 10 bases sitting between them. The CDR3 runs 12 residues. The DNA of the CDR3 is TGTGCCAGCACCGTGGTGGGAGAGACCCAGTACTTC. Protein: CASTVVGETQYF.

The chain links TRBV15 to TRBJ2-1; the match to TRBD2 covers 9 bases. The V and J ends lost 5 bases and 4 bases, in that order; junction bases with no gene match: 6. The CDR3 runs to 15 residues. CDR1 and CDR2 (germline): LNHNV, YYDKDF (reference sequence). The CDR3 reads CATSLAGPLYNEQFF. The CDR3 bases are TGTGCCACCAGCCTAGCGGGACCCCTTTACAATGAGCAGTTCTTC.

V and J are TRBV16 and TRBJ1-5; possible D gene TRBD1, 6 bases. Trimming took 0 bases from V and 6 from J, leaving 15 bases between them. This CDR3 region has 16 residues. Germline V gives CDR1 KGHSY, CDR2 FQNENV. CDR3 nucleotide sequence: TGTGCCAGCAGCCAATCGGGGCAGGGGTTGGGTCAGCCCCAGCATTTT. This sequence encodes CASSQSGQGLGQPQHF.

For this clone: Within the sample, other DNA sequences also encode this same CDR3. The chain carries TRBV27 and TRBJ2-7, with 9 bases lining up with TRBD1. The CDR3 runs 14 residues. Looked up from germline, CDR1 is MNHEY and CDR2 is SMNVEV (reference sequence). Trimming cost V 2 bases and J 3 bases; bases outside gene matches: 2. CDR3 region: CASSLRGQGYEQYF. The CDR3, as DNA: TGTGCCAGCAGTTTAAGGGGACAGGGCTACGAGCAGTACTTC.

The chain carries TRBV9 and TRBJ1-1; 7 bases match TRBD1. This CDR3 spans 15 amino acids. Losses at the gene ends were 4 bases for V and 11 bases for J; bases not matched to a gene: 17. The germline V gene has CDR1 SGDLS and CDR2 YYNGEE. The CDR3 DNA sequence: TGTGCCAGCAGCCCTAGGACAGGCTTGCCGCCTGGGGCTTTCTTT. Protein: CASSPRTGLPPGAFF.